These 32 T cell receptor beta chains originate from one sample sequenced in a study of radiotherapy plus CTLA-4 blockade in lung cancer. The assay was immunoSEQ multiplex PCR, and TCRdb's table has in-frame clones only and misses some. The top ten clones hold around two fifths of a sample with 55,000 to 80,000 clones, around nine tenths of them seen once. The material was peripheral blood, obtained from a patient treated with radiotherapy plus ipilimumab. These receptors all come from a human donor with non-small cell lung cancer that progressed on radiotherapy plus ipilimumab.

Notes on this clone: This sample also contains other DNA sequences that code for the same CDR3. The chain recombines TRBV5-1 with TRBJ2-3, with 7 bases lining up with TRBD2. V was clipped by 4 bases and J by 6 bases; unmatched bases: 2. The CDR3 sequence is 12 residues long. Per the germline V gene, CDR1 is SGHRS and CDR2 is YFSETQ. This CDR3 reads CASSLGGDTQYF. DNA for the CDR3: TGCGCCAGCAGCCTGGGAGGGGATACGCAGTATTTT.

The chain couples TRBV7-9 to TRBJ2-5, with 7 positions matching TRBD1. Germline CDR1 is SEHNR and CDR2 is FQNEAQ (reference sequence). The CDR3 is 16 residues long. V shed 4 bases, J shed 1 base, and the junction held 9 bases outside the gene matches. CDR3 protein: CASSSTLDRFQETQYF. The CDR3 DNA reads TGTGCCAGCAGCTCGACCCTGGACAGGTTCCAAGAGACCCAGTACTTC.

This clone turned up a few times. This sequence joins TRBV11-2 and TRBJ2-7, with 9 positions matching TRBD2. The CDR3 runs 17 residues. The V segment lost 1 base and the J segment 0 bases; nucleotides outside the gene matches: 7. CDR1 and CDR2 (germline): SGHAT, FQNNGV. In DNA, the CDR3 is TGTGCCAGCAGCTTAGGGCCGCTAGCGGGAAGCTCCTACGAGCAGTACTTC. It translates to CASSLGPLAGSSYEQYF.

The V call is TRBV9, the J call TRBJ2-1; tentatively, D is TRBD1 (5 bases). Trimming cost V 1 base and J 5 bases, with 13 bases left between them. Germline-derived CDR1 and CDR2 are SGDLS and YYNGEE. CDR3 length equals 15 residues. Written as DNA, the CDR3 is TGTGCCAGCAGCGTAAAACCCGACAGAAACAATGAGCAGTTCTTC. Protein product: CASSVKPDRNNEQFF.

The chain combines TRBV7-9 with TRBJ2-7; tentatively, D is TRBD1 (7 bases). CDR1 is SEHNR, CDR2 FQNEAQ, per germline (reference sequence). Trimming pared 4 bases from V and 3 bases from J, leaving 19 bases between. The CDR3 totals 16 residues. The CDR3 is CASSSRDRAGHYEQYF. In DNA, the CDR3 is TGTGCCAGCAGCTCCAGAGACAGGGCGGGACACTACGAGCAGTACTTC.

The rearrangement uses TRBV2 and TRBJ2-1; a possible D gene is TRBD2 (5 bases). V lost 1 base, J lost 9 bases, and 7 bases lay in between. Germline V gene data show CDR1 as SNHLY and CDR2 as FYNNEI. The CDR3 contains 12 residues. Here the CDR3 reads CASSEVGSEQFF. For the CDR3, the DNA is TGTGCCAGCAGTGAAGTAGGGAGTGAGCAGTTCTTC.

This chain links TRBV27 with TRBJ2-1, with 10 bases lining up with TRBD2. The V segment lost 7 bases and the J segment 7 bases; nucleotides outside the gene matches: 19. CDR1 MNHEY and CDR2 SMNVEV come from the germline V gene (reference sequence). This CDR3 is 18 amino acids long. The CDR3 protein is CASTRTPLAGPGENEQFF. The CDR3 DNA is TGTGCCAGCACCCGCACCCCACTAGCGGGACCCGGGGAGAATGAGCAGTTCTTC.

The chain employs TRBV5-5 and TRBJ2-7; D not certain. The germline V and J ends were trimmed by 1 base and 2 bases, with 10 bases remaining between them. Per the germline V gene, CDR1 is SGHKS and CDR2 is YYEKEE (reference sequence). This CDR3 has 14 amino acids. CDR3 nucleotide sequence: TGTGCCAGCAGCTTGCTTAACGGACCCTACGAGCAGTACTTC. Its translation: CASSLLNGPYEQYF.

This clone was picked up a small number of times. The chain uses TRBV6-5 and TRBJ1-5; D ambiguous. Germline assignment: CDR1 MNHEY and CDR2 SVGAGI. The V gene lost 6 bases and the J gene lost 6 bases, with 12 bases spanning the gap. The CDR3 contains 13 residues. This chain's CDR3 is CASSSKRGQPQHF. For the CDR3, the DNA is TGTGCCAGCAGCTCGAAGCGGGGTCAGCCCCAGCATTTT.

The chain joins TRBV2 to TRBJ1-1, with 7 nucleotides matching TRBD1. The CDR3 is 14 amino acids. Germline values: CDR1 SNHLY, CDR2 FYNNEI. The trim removed 7 bases at V and 5 bases at J, leaving 10 bases unmatched. The CDR3 nucleotides read TGTGCCAGCACCTTCACAGGGGTGGGGACTGAAGCTTTCTTT. It is translated as CASTFTGVGTEAFF.

The rearrangement joins TRBV11-2 to TRBJ2-7, with 9 bases identical to TRBD2. Germline CDR1 and CDR2: SGHAT and FQNNGV. J gave up 3 bases and V 4 bases, and 4 bases lay outside the gene matches. The CDR3 is 14 residues long. CDR3 in DNA: TGTGCCAGCAGCTCCTGGCGGGAGGGCTACGAGCAGTACTTC. Encoded protein: CASSSWREGYEQYF.

The rearrangement uses TRBV29-1 and TRBJ1-1; no reliable D call. Per the germline V gene, CDR1 is SQVTM and CDR2 is ANQGSEA. The CDR3 extends over 13 amino acids. V lost 3 bases and J 0 bases, leaving 8 bases between the germline ends. CDR3 region: CSVDGVMNTEAFF. In DNA form, the CDR3 reads TGCAGCGTTGATGGGGTCATGAACACTGAAGCTTTCTTT.

The chain links TRBV30 to TRBJ2-5; 8 bases are shared with TRBD2. Germline CDR1 is GTSNPN and CDR2 is SVGIG (reference sequence). V lost 3 bases and J lost 1; bases outside the gene matches: 4. The CDR3 has 14 amino acids. Written as DNA, the CDR3 is TGTGCCTGGAGCGTTGGACTAGCCCAAGAGACCCAGTACTTC. It encodes CAWSVGLAQETQYF.

The chain couples TRBV19 to TRBJ1-1, with 9 bases identical to TRBD1. Germline CDR1 reads LNHDA; CDR2 reads SQIVND (reference sequence). The CDR3 loop spans 15 amino acids. Unmatched junction bases numbered 6, after V lost 5 bases and J lost 2 bases. Here the CDR3 DNA reads TGTGCCAGTAGTCCCAGGACAGGGGACAACACTGAAGCTTTCTTT. Encoded protein: CASSPRTGDNTEAFF.

In this sample, this clone turned up once. The chain recombines TRBV6-1 with TRBJ2-7; D uncertain. CDR3 length equals 12 residues. Germline CDR1 is MNHNS and CDR2 is SASEGT. V was cut by 6 bases and J by 2 bases, with 8 bases left in between. CDR3 region: CASSLTAYEQYF. In DNA form, the CDR3 reads TGTGCCAGCAGCCTTACGGCCTACGAGCAGTACTTC.

V gene TRBV4-1 combines with J gene TRBJ2-5; 7 positions agree with TRBD2. With V trimmed by 0 bases and J by 4 bases, 8 bases remained unmatched. CDR3 length equals 16 residues. Per germline, CDR1 MGHRA and CDR2 YSYEKL. The CDR3 sequence: CASSQDVAGVIETQYF. The CDR3 DNA follows: TGCGCCAGCAGCCAAGATGTCGCGGGAGTTATAGAGACCCAGTACTTC.

This sequence joins TRBV4-1 and TRBJ1-1; no firm D call. The CDR3 covers 14 residues. Germline V gene sequence: CDR1 MGHRA, CDR2 YSYEKL. Trimming removed 0 bases from V and 0 bases from J, with 5 bases in between. This CDR3 is CASSQESLNTEAFF. The CDR3 DNA sequence: TGCGCCAGCAGCCAAGAAAGTTTGAACACTGAAGCTTTCTTT.

This sequence joins TRBV27 and TRBJ2-6; the D gene could be TRBD1 or TRBD2 (6 bases each). This CDR3 has 16 amino acids. Trimming shortened V by 6 bases and J by 3 bases, and 15 bases separated the two germline ends. Germline V gene data show CDR1 as MNHEY and CDR2 as SMNVEV (reference sequence). The CDR3 loop is CASRGGRIYGANVLTF. As DNA, the CDR3 is TGTGCCAGCAGGGGGGGCCGAATTTATGGGGCCAACGTCCTGACTTTC.

J is TRBJ2-3 and V is TRBV29-1; TRBD1 matches at 7 bases. CDR1 and CDR2 (germline): SQVTM, ANQGSEA. This CDR3 region has 14 residues. V shed 6 bases, J shed 6 bases, and the junction held 12 bases outside the gene matches. The DNA for the CDR3 is TGCAGCGTCTACGGACAGGACGCCGTGGATACGCAGTATTTT. Translating it yields CSVYGQDAVDTQYF.

The rearrangement joins TRBV9 to TRBJ2-2, with 9 bases aligning to TRBD2. Germline V gene data show CDR1 as SGDLS and CDR2 as YYNGEE. The ends lost 3 bases at V and 4 bases at J; junction bases unmatched: 4. The CDR3 contains 15 residues. CDR3 residues: CASSAGTSITGELFF. Here the CDR3 DNA reads TGTGCCAGCAGCGCCGGGACTAGCATCACCGGGGAGCTGTTTTTT.

This chain links TRBV2 with TRBJ1-5; 9 bases map to TRBD1. Germline-derived CDR1 and CDR2 are SNHLY and FYNNEI. V lost 5 bases, J lost 9 bases, and 8 bases stayed unmatched. This CDR3 is built from 14 residues. Written as DNA, the CDR3 is TGTGCCAGCAGTAACGGACAGGGGCCGGCGCCCCAGCATTTT. It is translated as CASSNGQGPAPQHF.

The chain carries TRBV5-1 and TRBJ2-7; no firm D call. Trimming cost V 0 bases and J 3 bases, with 16 bases left between them. CDR1 and CDR2 (germline): SGHRS, YFSETQ. This CDR3 has 16 amino acids. The CDR3 loop is CASSLAGGARSYEQYV. DNA of the CDR3: TGCGCCAGCAGCTTGGCCGGCGGAGCGAGAAGCTACGAGCAGTACGTC.

The V call is TRBV5-4, the J call TRBJ1-4, with 9 bases identical to TRBD1. Germline assignment: CDR1 SGHNT and CDR2 YYREEE (reference sequence). The ends lost 1 base at V and 4 bases at J; junction bases unmatched: 2. This CDR3 is 15 amino acids long. In nucleotides, the CDR3 is TGTGCCAGCAGCTTGAACAGGGGGCTTAATGAAAAACTGTTTTTT. This codes for CASSLNRGLNEKLFF. Looking up the rest from reference TRBV5-4 and TRBJ1-4 gives the full variable domain: ETGVTQSPTHLIKTRGQQVTLRCSSQSGHNTVSWYQQALGQGPQFIFQYYREEENGRGNFPPRFSGLQFPNYSSELNVNALELDDSALYLCASSLNRGLNEKLFFGSGTQLSVL.

V and J are TRBV2 and TRBJ1-3, with TRBD1 matching over 9 bases. The J segment lost 0 bases and the V segment lost 8 bases, leaving 5 bases of the junction unmatched. Per germline, CDR1 SNHLY and CDR2 FYNNEI. This CDR3 has 15 amino acids. In DNA form, the CDR3 reads TGTGCCAGCGGGACAGGGATGGGCTCTGGAAACACCATATATTTT. Its translation: CASGTGMGSGNTIYF.

The chain joins TRBV27 to TRBJ1-5; possibly TRBD1 for D (5 bases). V was cut by 6 bases and J by 2 bases, with 14 bases left in between. This CDR3 has 15 residues. The germline CDR1 and CDR2 sequences are MNHEY and SMNVEV (reference sequence). In DNA form, the CDR3 reads TGTGCCAGCAGGGGGGGAGGTTGGGGCAATCAGCCCCAGCATTTT. It codes for CASRGGGWGNQPQHF.

J is TRBJ2-1 and V is TRBV2; tentative D call: TRBD2 (5 bases). Between the trimmed V and J ends, which lost 7 bases and 1 base, there was a span of 11 bases. Germline V CDR1 and CDR2: SNHLY, FYNNEI. The CDR3 contains 14 residues. CDR3 nucleotides: TGTGCCAGCACCCGGGGTGGGTCCTACAATGAGCAGTTCTTC. This gives the protein CASTRGGSYNEQFF.

In its sample, this clone was seen once. This sequence joins TRBV5-1 and TRBJ1-4, with D possibly matching TRBD1 (5 bases). Trimming took off 0 bases at V and 0 bases at J, with 6 bases between the two ends. The length of the CDR3 is 15 residues. CDR1 and CDR2 (germline): SGHRS, YFSETQ. CDR3 nucleotide sequence: TGCGCCAGCAGCTTGGGACAGTCAACTAATGAAAAACTGTTTTTT. It translates to CASSLGQSTNEKLFF.

This chain uses TRBV7-8 with TRBJ2-7; D possibly corresponds to TRBD1 (5 bases). From germline, CDR1 is SGHVS and CDR2 FQNEAQ. This CDR3 is built from 16 residues. V was clipped by 5 bases and J by 4 bases, with 21 bases between them. The CDR3 loop reads CASSAQMVGAVYEQYF. The CDR3 DNA is TGTGCCAGCAGCGCCCAGATGGTAGGGGCGGTTTACGAGCAGTACTTC.

The rearrangement uses TRBV5-4 and TRBJ2-7; perhaps TRBD2 as D (5 bases). Germline CDR1 SGHNT, CDR2 YYREEE (reference sequence). The CDR3 length is 16 residues. V shed 0 bases and J shed 3 bases, with 16 bases lying between them. The CDR3 loop reads CASSLASGLPSYEQYF. The CDR3 DNA is TGTGCCAGCAGCTTGGCCTCGGGGTTACCAAGCTACGAGCAGTACTTC.

The J gene is TRBJ2-7, the V gene TRBV28; a weak D match, TRBD1 (6 bases). With 1 base removed from V and 4 bases from J, the gap between germline ends came to 17 bases. The germline gives CDR1 MDHEN, CDR2 SYDVKM. This CDR3 comprises 16 residues. The CDR3 is CASSLFFPDRIYEQYF. In DNA, the CDR3 is TGTGCCAGCAGTTTATTTTTCCCGGACAGAATATACGAGCAGTACTTC.

This chain joins TRBV11-2 and TRBJ2-7; no clear D. CDR1 is SGHAT and CDR2 is FQNNGV in the germline V gene. The CDR3 loop spans 13 amino acids. V lost 3 bases and J 7 bases, leaving 13 bases between the germline ends. CDR3 bases: TGTGCCAGCAGCTTCGGATACTCCGGGGAGCAGTACTTC. Translating it yields CASSFGYSGEQYF.

This chain uses TRBV10-2 with TRBJ1-1; D is unclear. Germline V gene sequence: CDR1 WSHSY, CDR2 SAAADI. This CDR3 is built from 15 residues. The germline V and J ends were trimmed by 6 bases and 2 bases, with 16 bases remaining between them. CDR3 DNA sequence: TGCGCCAGCAGAGATTCTTCACTAGTAAACACTGAAGCTTTCTTT. This codes for CASRDSSLVNTEAFF.